This TCR beta chain was found in a study of post-analysis software for immune sequencing data (dated by TCRdb to between 2014 and 2017). For the wider study: The recorded disease courses included relapsing-remitting, secondary progressive and progressive-relapsing multiple sclerosis, and some patients had no subtype annotation. A subset of samples was prepared in parallel using single-end sample barcoding, then pooled and co-amplified after Illumina adapter ligation. The patient repertoires were compared against more than 10 previously published healthy control repertoires obtained from donors aged 6 to 25 years. The full study reports these points: The multiple sclerosis patient group was slightly younger than the control group. Direct clustering with F measure revealed strong co-clustering of samples prepared in the same batch, which led to a batch-effect correction. Compared with controls, multiple sclerosis patients had significantly lower normalized Chao1 diversity, a finding suggesting substantial peripheral T-cell clonal expansion. Significantly higher frequencies in patients than in controls were found for about five TRBV segments, including TRBV5-6, TRBV5-1 and TRBV20-1.

As regards this clonotype: Its antigen is unknown. Per-base qualities were not stored, and no clone one base away is much larger.

Library method: PCR. Reads for this sample came from an Illumina HiSeq 2500. To reduce PCR and sequencing biases, unique molecular identifiers were incorporated into the TCR beta cDNA libraries. Roughly 500,000 cDNA molecules were obtained per 1 to 10 million input T cells, so each molecule approximated one T cell. The same protocol used for the earlier healthy control dataset was applied to prepare and sequence the patient libraries. Samples belonging to the same batch were prepared together, multiplexed and sequenced on a shared HiSeq lane. In the original analysis: Raw barcoded reads were processed with MIGEC, discarding single-read molecular identifier groups before consensus assembly and CDR3 extraction. VDJtools was used for post-analysis of the clonotype tables, and diversity was normalized by down-sampling every dataset to the size of the smallest sample. To correct batch-related cross-sample contamination, repertoire overlap clustering matched CDR3 amino acid sequences but not nucleotide sequences. TCRdb reanalyzed the raw reads on its own, using fastp at Q25 for trimming and MiXCR for clone calling, and kept in-frame beta chains. Entries that share a CDR3 protein sequence are merged under the most common genes and DNA. TCRdb, not the original authors, processed these V and J calls. The sample includes approximately 460,000 distinct CDR3 sequences, with roughly 45% observed a single time. Jointly, the top ten make up about 12% of the sample.

Measured from the cysteine to the phenylalanine, the CDR3 is 13 residues long. Of all the DNA, just the CDR3 is kept, 39 bases in frame from base 1. V drops 3 bases and J drops 0 bases, leaving 6 bases in between. For CDR1 and CDR2, the germline V gene lists SGHRS and YFSETQ. To demonstrate the VDJtools post-analysis software, the study profiled TCR beta repertoires from the peripheral blood of 13 young patients with multiple sclerosis. The patients with multiple sclerosis were children and adolescents between about 6 and 17 years of age. The rearrangement combines TRBV5-1 with TRBJ1-1; the D gene lacks a confident call. The sequencing input was blood. This clonotype was sampled from a girl between 10 and 17 years old with multiple sclerosis. The CDR3 protein sequence reads: CASSSTMNTEAFF. The nucleotide sequence is given as TGCGCCAGCAGCTCCACAATGAACACTGAAGCTTTCTTT.